This T cell receptor (beta chain) was observed in a study of blood T cell repertoires in COVID-19. CDR1 and CDR2 (germline): MGHRA, YSYEKL. V lost 6 bases and J 2 bases, leaving 14 bases between the germline ends. This CDR3 region has 15 residues. This clone was counted only a few times. In the original processing: Scientists estimated how many nucleated cells there were by amplifying reference gene primers. This table comes from immunoSEQ multiplex PCR, and its TCRdb copy is limited to in-frame clones, with some not included. The V and J calls and clone size come from that table; D and trimming were worked out from the DNA. The sample lists some 230,000 clones, 65% to 90% occurring once.

Sequenced input: peripheral blood. The receptor comes from a woman aged 45-59 years with acute or convalescent COVID-19. The chain uses TRBV4-1 and TRBJ2-1, with D perhaps matching TRBD2 (6 bases). The chain's CDR3 is CASRATSAPYNEQFF. CDR3 coding DNA: TGCGCCAGCAGGGCGACTAGTGCCCCCTACAATGAGCAGTTCTTC.